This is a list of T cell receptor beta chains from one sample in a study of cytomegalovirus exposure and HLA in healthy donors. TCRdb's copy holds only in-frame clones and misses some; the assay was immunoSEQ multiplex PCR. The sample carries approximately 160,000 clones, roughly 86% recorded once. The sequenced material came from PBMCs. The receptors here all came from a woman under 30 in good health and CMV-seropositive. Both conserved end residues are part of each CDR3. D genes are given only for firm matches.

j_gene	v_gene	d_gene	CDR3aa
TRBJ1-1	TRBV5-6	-	CASSQSGGNTEAFF
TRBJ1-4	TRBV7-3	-	CASSPNRDSRHATNEKLFF
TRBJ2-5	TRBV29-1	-	CSVFSPSDGRETQYF
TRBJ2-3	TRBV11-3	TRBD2	CASSLGGSTDTQYF
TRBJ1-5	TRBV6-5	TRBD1	CASGQGGNQPQHF
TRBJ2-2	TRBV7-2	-	CASSLVYAGELFF
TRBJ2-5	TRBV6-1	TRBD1	CASSELATGKVTQYF
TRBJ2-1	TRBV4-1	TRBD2	CASSRLGLGYNEQFF
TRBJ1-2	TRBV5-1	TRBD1	CASSSTGDYGYTF
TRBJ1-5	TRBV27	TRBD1	CASSRLGTGNQPQHF
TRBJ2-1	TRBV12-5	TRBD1	CASGQGVTYNEQFF
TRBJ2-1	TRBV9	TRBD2	CASSVVGAGALRSGEQFF
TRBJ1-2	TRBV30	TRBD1	CAWRPWRDRGANYGYTF
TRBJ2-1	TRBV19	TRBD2	CASSRGSGRAYNEQFF
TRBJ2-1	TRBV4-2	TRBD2	CASSQILLAGGDEQFF
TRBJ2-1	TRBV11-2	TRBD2	CASSWTSGGGYNEQFF
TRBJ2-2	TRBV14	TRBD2	CASSRHVSREGLDTGELFF
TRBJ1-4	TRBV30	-	CAWTEGHGGNNEKLFF
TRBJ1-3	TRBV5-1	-	CASSLLPDTSGNTIYF
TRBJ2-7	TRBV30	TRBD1	CAWTGTGFYEQYF
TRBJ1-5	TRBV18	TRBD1	CASSPGQVPQPQHF
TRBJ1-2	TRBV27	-	CASRRILGDGYTF
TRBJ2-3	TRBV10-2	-	CASSEALGTDTQYF
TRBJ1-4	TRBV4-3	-	CASSQDSGEGKVANEKLFF
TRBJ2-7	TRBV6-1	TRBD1	CASRPGQGIEQYF
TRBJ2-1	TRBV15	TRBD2	CATSRTSGSFGEQFF
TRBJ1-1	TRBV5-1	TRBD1	CASCLSQGATEAFF
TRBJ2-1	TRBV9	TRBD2	CASSVLYLAGFNEQFF
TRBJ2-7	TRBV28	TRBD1	CASSLGTVGIYEQYF